The T cell receptor beta chain under discussion was sequenced for a study of CD8+CD57+ T cells in acquired aplastic anemia. This clonotype showed up just once. The CDR3 totals 13 residues. Trimming removed 4 bases from V and 5 bases from J, with 12 bases in between. Looked up from germline, CDR1 is MNHEY and CDR2 is SMNVEV (reference sequence). According to the study, genomic DNA was the template for TCR beta VDJ and CDR3 profiling. TCRdb processed the reads anew with MiXCR; each CDR3 protein has one entry. The sample has about 68,000 distinct CDR3 sequences; around 50% are singletons. The receptor was isolated from a human donor in good health, serving as a control. This chain uses TRBV27 with TRBJ2-7; possibly TRBD1 for D (6 bases). The specimen sequenced was sorted CD4+, CD8+, or CD8+CD57+ T cells (not recorded which) from PBMCs. The CDR3 region is CASSSTGDHEQYF. The CDR3 bases are TGTGCCAGCAGTTCGACAGGCGATCACGAGCAGTACTTC.